The 32 T cell receptor beta chains below come from one sample, sequenced in a study of shared clonotypes between healthy human individuals. Repertoires were generated with immunoSEQ multiplex PCR, while TCRdb's copy carries only in-frame clones and drops some. The sample shows about a million clones, approximately 75% of them seen only once. The sequenced sample was memory CD4+ T cells from PBMCs. Subset defined: CD45RA-negative fraction. The receptors shown here come from a man in his late teens or twenties in good health. Some clones in this sample may be carry-over from other donors' samples.

The chain uses TRBV6-5 and TRBJ1-3; D is ambiguous. The germline gives CDR1 MNHEY, CDR2 SVGAGI. The CDR3 contains 13 residues. Trimming shortened V by 6 bases and J by 4 bases, and 10 bases separated the two germline ends. The DNA for the CDR3 is TGTGCCAGCAGCCAGAGCCTCGGAAACACCATATATTTT. The encoded protein is CASSQSLGNTIYF.

This clone was seen a single time. V gene TRBV30 combines with J gene TRBJ1-2; 7 nucleotides line up with TRBD1. Trimming cost V 2 bases and J 6 bases; bases outside gene matches: 6. The CDR3 contains 13 residues. The germline CDR1 and CDR2 sequences are GTSNPN and SVGIG (reference sequence). CDR3 protein: CAWSQRQGDGYTF. For the CDR3, the DNA is TGTGCCTGGAGTCAACGACAGGGCGATGGCTACACCTTC. Full variable domain (rest looked up from reference TRBV30 and TRBJ1-2): SQTIHQWPATLVQPVGSPLSLECTVEGTSNPNLYWYRQAAGRGLQLLFYSVGIGQISSEVPQNLSASRPQDRQFILSSKKLLLSDSGFYLCAWSQRQGDGYTFGSGTRLTVV.

This CDR3 is CASSLTGQGGFGTQYF. CDR3 nucleotides: TGTGCCAGCAGTTTGACGGGACAGGGAGGTTTCGGGACCCAGTACTTC. The chain uses TRBV28 and TRBJ2-5; 9 positions match TRBD1. Germline V lookup: CDR1 MDHEN, CDR2 SYDVKM. The CDR3 length is 16 residues. The V segment lost 3 bases and the J segment 7 bases; nucleotides outside the gene matches: 12.

V is TRBV18 and J is TRBJ2-5; D could derive from TRBD1 or TRBD2 (5 bases each). Germline CDR1 is KGHSH and CDR2 is LQKENI. The germline V and J ends were trimmed by 3 bases and 5 bases, with 13 bases remaining between them. This CDR3 contains 14 residues. CDR3 nucleotides: TGTGCCAGCTCACCCACGTCGGGACGGGAGACCCAGTACTTC. Its protein product is CASSPTSGRETQYF.

The V gene is TRBV19, the J gene TRBJ2-5, with 10 nucleotides matching TRBD2. The CDR3 is made up of 15 amino acids. CDR1 is LNHDA and CDR2 is SQIVND in the germline V gene (reference sequence). Unmatched junction bases numbered 8, after V lost 5 bases and J lost 5 bases. The CDR3 reads CASSDRASGSETQYF. DNA for the CDR3: TGTGCCAGTAGTGACCGGGCTAGCGGGAGTGAGACCCAGTACTTC.

The V and J genes are TRBV11-2 and TRBJ2-4; 14 nucleotides agree with TRBD2. V lost 5 bases and J lost 4; bases outside the gene matches: 7. The CDR3 is made up of 17 amino acids. The germline V gene has CDR1 SGHAT and CDR2 FQNNGV. CDR3 sequence: CASSDRTSGRSKNIQYF. DNA of the CDR3: TGTGCCAGCAGCGACAGGACTAGCGGGAGGTCGAAAAACATTCAGTACTTC.

At least ten counts were recorded for this clone. The gene calls are TRBV6-6 and TRBJ2-7, with D possibly being TRBD1 or TRBD2 (5 bases each). CDR1 and CDR2 (germline): MNHNY, SVGAGI (reference sequence). The CDR3 totals 12 residues. The V end was cut by 8 bases, the J end by 5 bases, with 13 bases between. The CDR3, as DNA: TGTGCCAGCGGGCGACGGGGCGACGAGCAGTACTTC. Protein: CASGRRGDEQYF.

This clone was seen only a few times. This rearrangement joins TRBV28 to TRBJ1-3, with 10 bases that match TRBD1. Germline lookup yields CDR1 MDHEN and CDR2 SYDVKM. CDR3 size: 14 residues. Trimming cost V 6 bases and J 1 base; bases outside gene matches: 0. CDR3 sequence: CASRDRGSGNTIYF. CDR3 DNA sequence: TGTGCCAGCAGGGACAGGGGGTCTGGAAACACCATATATTTT.

V usage is TRBV5-1 and J usage is TRBJ2-3; D is perhaps TRBD1 or TRBD2 (5 bases each). From germline, CDR1 is SGHRS and CDR2 YFSETQ. The V gene lost 5 bases and the J gene lost 1 base, with 11 bases spanning the gap. The CDR3 covers 14 residues. As DNA, the CDR3 is TGCGCCAGCAGGGGGGATAGGGGCACAGATACGCAGTATTTT. This encodes CASRGDRGTDTQYF.

This clone was counted a single time. One end of the junction varies from germline; a read error may be responsible. This chain uses TRBV7-3 with TRBJ2-1, with 9 bases matching TRBD2. Per the germline V gene, CDR1 is SGHTA and CDR2 is FQGTGA. This CDR3 has 18 amino acids. CDR3 amino acids: CASSITGSTSGLLNEQFF. The CDR3 DNA sequence: TGTGCCAGCAGCATAACAGGGAGTACTAGCGGGCTACTCAATGAGCAGTTCTTC.

The chain combines TRBV7-9 with TRBJ1-4; weak D call: TRBD1 (5 bases). CDR1 and CDR2 (germline): SEHNR, FQNEAQ (reference sequence). Trimming removed 5 bases at V and 0 bases at J, with 13 bases between. This CDR3 has 16 amino acids. CDR3 sequence reads: CASSRGTLATNEKLFF. CDR3 DNA sequence: TGTGCCAGCAGCCGAGGGACCCTTGCAACTAATGAAAAACTGTTTTTT.

The rearrangement joins TRBV7-2 to TRBJ2-7; no clear D gene. Germline V gene sequence: CDR1 SGHTA, CDR2 FQGNSA. The CDR3 runs to 14 residues. Trimming took off 6 bases at V and 4 bases at J, with 16 bases between the two ends. The DNA of the CDR3 is TGTGCCAGCAGGTATAGGGTAGGGCTTTACGAGCAGTACTTC. Its protein is CASRYRVGLYEQYF. The full variable domain, in which reference TRBV7-2 and TRBJ2-7 provide the parts outside the CDR3, is GAGVSQSPSNKVTEKGKDVELRCDPISGHTALYWYRQSLGQGLEFLIYFQGNSAPDKSGLPSDRFSAERTGGSVSTLTIQRTQQEDSAVYLCASRYRVGLYEQYFGPGTRLTVT.

The gene calls are TRBV5-4 and TRBJ2-3; the D gene is possibly TRBD1 (6 bases). This CDR3 is built from 15 residues. V was clipped by 1 base and J by 0 bases, with 9 bases between them. From germline, CDR1 is SGHNT and CDR2 YYREEE (reference sequence). The CDR3 reads CASSLYDRSTDTQYF. For the CDR3, the DNA is TGTGCCAGCAGCTTGTATGACAGGAGCACAGATACGCAGTATTTT. Based on the CDR3 plus reference TRBV5-4 and TRBJ2-3, the full variable domain is ETGVTQSPTHLIKTRGQQVTLRCSSQSGHNTVSWYQQALGQGPQFIFQYYREEENGRGNFPPRFSGLQFPNYSSELNVNALELDDSALYLCASSLYDRSTDTQYFGPGTRLTVL.

The CDR3 here is CASSQDITGYYEQYF. The CDR3 region has the DNA TGCGCCAGCAGCCAAGATATTACAGGATACTACGAGCAGTACTTC. V usage is TRBV4-3 and J usage is TRBJ2-7, with a possible D match to TRBD1 (5 bases). Trimming cost V 0 bases and J 3 bases, with 12 bases left between them. Germline-derived CDR1 and CDR2 are LGHNA and YSLEER. CDR3 size: 15 residues.

The chain has TRBV7-9 and TRBJ2-7, with 7 bases identical to TRBD2. Unmatched junction bases numbered 7, after V lost 4 bases and J lost 1 base. The CDR3 is 15 residues long. The germline gives CDR1 SEHNR, CDR2 FQNEAQ (reference sequence). The CDR3: CASSSIGGGSYEQYF. CDR3 in DNA: TGTGCCAGCAGCTCCATCGGGGGAGGGTCCTACGAGCAGTACTTC. Full variable domain (rest looked up from reference TRBV7-9 and TRBJ2-7): DTGVSQNPRHKITKRGQNVTFRCDPISEHNRLYWYRQTLGQGPEFLTYFQNEAQLEKSRLLSDRFSAERPKGSFSTLEIQRTEQGDSAMYLCASSSIGGGSYEQYFGPGTRLTVT.

This chain connects TRBV6-5 to TRBJ2-1; 8 nucleotides agree with TRBD1. V trimming: 4 bases; J trimming: 4 bases; junction bases outside the gene matches: 9. The germline gives CDR1 MNHEY, CDR2 SVGAGI. The length of the CDR3 is 16 residues. As DNA, the CDR3 is TGTGCCAGCAGTTCCGATCGGACAGGGATTTACAATGAGCAGTTCTTC. This translates into CASSSDRTGIYNEQFF.

The rearrangement joins TRBV10-3 to TRBJ2-3, with TRBD2 identical over 7 bases. CDR1 and CDR2 (germline): ENHRY, SYGVKD. The V and J ends lost 4 bases and 1 base, in that order; junction bases with no gene match: 8. The CDR3 sequence is 16 residues long. CDR3 residues: CAISVGEGRGTDTQYF. The CDR3 DNA follows: TGTGCCATCAGTGTGGGGGAGGGCCGGGGCACAGATACGCAGTATTTT.

The chain links TRBV15 to TRBJ1-1, with a tentative D call TRBD1 (6 bases). The germline gives CDR1 LNHNV, CDR2 YYDKDF (reference sequence). The CDR3 spans 15 residues. Trimming stripped 9 bases from V and 10 bases from J, with 27 bases between. The CDR3 sequence is CATISGRGREQGAFF. CDR3 nucleotide sequence: TGTGCCACTATTAGCGGTCGGGGGCGGGAACAGGGAGCTTTCTTT. Variable domain in full (rest from reference TRBV15 and TRBJ1-1): DAMVIQNPRYQVTQFGKPVTLSCSQTLNHNVMYWYQQKSSQAPKLLFHYYDKDFNNEADTPDNFQSRRPNTSFCFLDIRSPGLGDTAMYLCATISGRGREQGAFFGQGTRLTVV.

This rearrangement joins TRBV11-2 to TRBJ1-1, with D uncertain. In germline, CDR1 is SGHAT, CDR2 FQNNGV. Trimming took 2 bases from V and 1 from J, leaving 8 bases between them. The CDR3 has 14 residues. Here the CDR3 reads CASSLTDTNTEAFF. CDR3 bases: TGTGCCAGCAGCTTAACAGATACGAACACTGAAGCTTTCTTT.

V is TRBV7-2 and J is TRBJ1-5; D remains ambiguous. Germline V gives CDR1 SGHTA, CDR2 FQGNSA. CDR3 length: 14 amino acids. The V gene lost 3 bases and the J gene lost 3 bases, with 9 bases spanning the gap. CDR3 amino acids: CASSLSHLNQPQHF. In DNA, the CDR3 is TGTGCCAGCAGCTTGTCACACCTCAATCAGCCCCAGCATTTT. Full variable domain (remainder filled in from reference TRBV7-2 and TRBJ1-5): GAGVSQSPSNKVTEKGKDVELRCDPISGHTALYWYRQSLGQGLEFLIYFQGNSAPDKSGLPSDRFSAERTGGSVSTLTIQRTQQEDSAVYLCASSLSHLNQPQHFGDGTRLSIL.

The chain employs TRBV2 and TRBJ2-1; 7 bases line up with TRBD2. From germline, CDR1 is SNHLY and CDR2 FYNNEI. V gave up 8 bases and J gave up 3 bases; unmatched junction bases: 10. The CDR3 has 15 residues. The CDR3 bases are TGTGCCAGCGGAGGGGAGGGATCTCGCTACAATGAGCAGTTCTTC. Its translation: CASGGEGSRYNEQFF.

As for this clone: This sample also contains other DNA sequences that code for the same CDR3. The rearrangement joins TRBV5-4 to TRBJ1-3, with 7 positions matching TRBD1. This CDR3 contains 14 residues. Trimming at V came to 3 bases and at J to 1 base, leaving 1 base not matched to a gene. CDR1 is SGHNT and CDR2 is YYREEE in the germline V gene (reference sequence). CDR3 amino acids: CASSSRGSGNTIYF. The DNA of the CDR3 is TGTGCCAGCAGCTCCAGGGGGTCTGGAAACACCATATATTTT. Using reference TRBV5-4 and TRBJ1-3 for the parts outside the CDR3, the full variable domain is ETGVTQSPTHLIKTRGQQVTLRCSSQSGHNTVSWYQQALGQGPQFIFQYYREEENGRGNFPPRFSGLQFPNYSSELNVNALELDDSALYLCASSSRGSGNTIYFGEGSWLTVV.

The J gene is TRBJ2-1, the V gene TRBV30; TRBD1 matches 10 bases. Trimming took 2 bases from V and 9 from J; bases not matched to a gene: 10. Looked up from germline, CDR1 is GTSNPN and CDR2 is SVGIG (reference sequence). This CDR3 has 15 residues. The CDR3 sequence: CAWSPPRDRGPEQFF. CDR3 nucleotide sequence: TGTGCCTGGAGTCCCCCCCGGGACAGGGGACCTGAGCAGTTCTTC. Combining the CDR3 with reference TRBV30 and TRBJ2-1 gives the whole variable domain SQTIHQWPATLVQPVGSPLSLECTVEGTSNPNLYWYRQAAGRGLQLLFYSVGIGQISSEVPQNLSASRPQDRQFILSSKKLLLSDSGFYLCAWSPPRDRGPEQFFGPGTRLTVL.

This clone was seen more than once but under ten times. The chain joins TRBV5-1 to TRBJ1-2, with TRBD1 as a possible D gene (5 bases). Germline assignment: CDR1 SGHRS and CDR2 YFSETQ. The CDR3 runs 13 residues. Trimming cost V 4 bases and J 6 bases, with 13 bases left between them. DNA for the CDR3: TGCGCCAGCAGCAAGGGACCGGAGGATGGCTACACCTTC. Protein: CASSKGPEDGYTF.

In this sample, this clone turned up once. The genes are TRBV5-6 and TRBJ1-2; 8 positions match TRBD1. Germline CDR1 is SGHDT and CDR2 is YYEEEE. J lost 8 bases, V lost 3 bases, and 12 bases had no gene match. The CDR3 contains 15 residues. The chain's CDR3 is CASSSTTGQGLGYTF. The CDR3 coding sequence is TGTGCCAGCAGCTCCACCACTGGACAGGGTCTCGGCTACACCTTC.

The rearrangement links TRBV5-1 to TRBJ1-1; 7 bases map to TRBD1. There are 14 residues in the CDR3. Germline values: CDR1 SGHRS, CDR2 YFSETQ. Losses at the gene ends were 4 bases for V and 3 bases for J; bases not matched to a gene: 6. In DNA, the CDR3 is TGCGCCAGCAGCGGGGGGACAGCGGACACTGAAGCTTTCTTT. Residues: CASSGGTADTEAFF.

J is TRBJ1-3 and V is TRBV11-2; D call uncertain. CDR1 is SGHAT and CDR2 is FQNNGV in the germline V gene. The CDR3 extends over 14 amino acids. The V end was cut by 5 bases, the J end by 7 bases, with 15 bases between. The CDR3 nucleotides are TGTGCCAGCAGCGCCGGGTCCGTATTCAACACCATATATTTT. Translation gives CASSAGSVFNTIYF.

The rearrangement joins TRBV30 to TRBJ2-4; D gene unclear. V shed 4 bases and J shed 6 bases, with 7 bases lying between them. Germline loops: CDR1 GTSNPN, CDR2 SVGIG (reference sequence). The CDR3 spans 11 residues. The CDR3 reads CAWMFGNIQYF. The CDR3 nucleotides are TGTGCCTGGATGTTCGGAAACATTCAGTACTTC.

This clone was found once. V is TRBV15 and J is TRBJ2-7; D gene ambiguous. CDR3 length equals 17 residues. The germline V gene has CDR1 LNHNV and CDR2 YYDKDF (reference sequence). The V end lost 2 bases, the J end lost 3 bases, and 20 bases lay between the germline ends. CDR3 residues: CATSRLPKGTWSYEQYF. CDR3 nucleotide sequence: TGTGCCACCAGCAGACTCCCTAAGGGAACCTGGAGCTACGAGCAGTACTTC.

The V call is TRBV7-9, the J call TRBJ2-5, with D uncertain. CDR3 size: 14 residues. Germline lookup yields CDR1 SEHNR and CDR2 FQNEAQ (reference sequence). V dropped 1 base and J dropped 3 bases, with 9 bases sitting between them. For the CDR3, the DNA is TGTGCCAGCAGCTTAGAGTTGACTGAAGAGACCCAGTACTTC. It specifies CASSLELTEETQYF. The whole variable domain, remainder taken from reference TRBV7-9 and TRBJ2-5, is DTGVSQNPRHKITKRGQNVTFRCDPISEHNRLYWYRQTLGQGPEFLTYFQNEAQLEKSRLLSDRFSAERPKGSFSTLEIQRTEQGDSAMYLCASSLELTEETQYFGPGTRLLVL.

The rearrangement joins TRBV2 to TRBJ2-1; D gene ambiguous. Germline V lookup: CDR1 SNHLY, CDR2 FYNNEI. Trimming took off 3 bases at V and 6 bases at J, with 12 bases between the two ends. The CDR3 loop spans 14 amino acids. CDR3 sequence: CASSDFQSINEQFF. Written as DNA, the CDR3 is TGTGCCAGCAGTGATTTTCAGTCTATCAATGAGCAGTTCTTC.

CDR3: CASSLQGSTDTQYF. The CDR3 DNA follows: TGTGCCAGCAGTTTACAGGGGAGCACAGATACGCAGTATTTT. V usage is TRBV28 and J usage is TRBJ2-3, with a weak D call TRBD1 (6 bases). V lost 2 bases and J lost 0, with 6 bases in between. The CDR3 sequence is 14 residues long. Germline V gene sequence: CDR1 MDHEN, CDR2 SYDVKM.